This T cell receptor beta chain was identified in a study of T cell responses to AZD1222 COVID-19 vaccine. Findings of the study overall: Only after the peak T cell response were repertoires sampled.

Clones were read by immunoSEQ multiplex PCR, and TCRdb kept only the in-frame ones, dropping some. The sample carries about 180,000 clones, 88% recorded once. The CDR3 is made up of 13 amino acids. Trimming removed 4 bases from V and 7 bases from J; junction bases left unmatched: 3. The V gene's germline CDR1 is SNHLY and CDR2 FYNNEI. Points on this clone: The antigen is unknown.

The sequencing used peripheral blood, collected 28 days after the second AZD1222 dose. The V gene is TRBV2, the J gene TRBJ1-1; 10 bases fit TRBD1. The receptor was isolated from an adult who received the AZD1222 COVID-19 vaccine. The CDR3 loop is CASSGQGAGEAFF. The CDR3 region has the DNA TGTGCCAGCAGTGGACAGGGGGCCGGTGAAGCTTTCTTT.